This T cell receptor (beta chain) was obtained from a study of blood T cells in healthy people across ages. General observations from the study: Per million T cells, TCR beta diversity dropped about linearly as age rose.

Samples each had at least 5 micrograms of total RNA extracted. As regards this clonotype: No antigen is known for it. One end of the junction does not line up with germline, which may come from a read error.

A second PCR of about 6 to 12 cycles used a sample-barcoded 5' primer and a J-beta primer mix. Using its own MiXCR run on the 5' RACE reads, TCRdb lists one record per CDR3 protein. The sample holds 750,000 to 950,000 distinct CDR3 sequences, about 27% seen once. Germline CDR1 SSHAT, CDR2 FNYEAQ (reference sequence). This CDR3 comprises 15 residues. This sample was shared with a second study, whose subject was T cells of mothers and their children. That report adds: In the second PCR, M1S primer introduced barcodes and 2-4 random bases.

This TCR was recovered from a woman in her 40s in good health. Source material: blood. The V and J genes are TRBV7-7 and TRBJ2-2; 7 bases are a match to TRBD1. The CDR3 region is CASTKGTEQTGELFF. The CDR3 region has the DNA TGTGCTAGCACCAAGGGGACAGAACAAACCGGGGAGCTGTTTTTT.